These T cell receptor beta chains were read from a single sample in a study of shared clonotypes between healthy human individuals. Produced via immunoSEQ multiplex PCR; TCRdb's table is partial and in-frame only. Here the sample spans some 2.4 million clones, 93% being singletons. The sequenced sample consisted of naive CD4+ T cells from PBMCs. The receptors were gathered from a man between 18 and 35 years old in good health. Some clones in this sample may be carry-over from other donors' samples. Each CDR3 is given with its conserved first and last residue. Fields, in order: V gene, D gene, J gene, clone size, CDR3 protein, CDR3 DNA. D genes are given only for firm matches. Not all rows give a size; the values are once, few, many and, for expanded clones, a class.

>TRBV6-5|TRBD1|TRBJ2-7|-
CASRYTGTGPYEQYF
TGTGCCAGCAGATACACAGGGACAGGGCCCTACGAGCAGTACTTC
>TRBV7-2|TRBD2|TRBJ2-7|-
CASSLRSGSPYEQYF
TGTGCCAGCAGCTTAAGGAGCGGGAGCCCCTACGAGCAGTACTTC
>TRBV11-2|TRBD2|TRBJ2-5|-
CASSLVAYPAGIETQYF
TGTGCCAGCAGCTTAGTAGCCTACCCAGCGGGGATAGAGACCCAGTACTTC
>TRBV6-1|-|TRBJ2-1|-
CASRGYNEQFF
TGTGCCAGCAGGGGTTACAATGAGCAGTTCTTC
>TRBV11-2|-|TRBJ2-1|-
CASSLDVIRSSYNEQFF
TGTGCCAGCAGCTTAGATGTAATAAGGAGCTCCTACAATGAGCAGTTCTTC
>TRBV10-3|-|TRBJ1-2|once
CAISSGQGDGYTF
TGTGCCATCAGTAGCGGCCAGGGAGATGGCTACACCTTC
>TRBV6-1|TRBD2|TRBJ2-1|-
CASSEQAVAGAIEQFF
TGTGCCAGCAGTGAACAGGCGGTAGCGGGAGCCATTGAGCAGTTCTTC
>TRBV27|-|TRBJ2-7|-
CASSLEYEQYF
TGTGCCAGCAGTTTAGAGTACGAGCAGTACTTC
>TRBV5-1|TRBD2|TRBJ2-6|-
CASSSTSGTIGYAF
TGCGCCAGCAGCTCGACTAGCGGGACGATCGGATACGCTTTC
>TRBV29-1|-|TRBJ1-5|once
CSVETHSNQPQHF
TGCAGCGTTGAAACACATAGCAATCAGCCCCAGCATTTT
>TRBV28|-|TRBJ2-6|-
CASHLSGANVLTF
TGTGCCAGCCACCTCTCCGGGGCCAACGTCCTGACTTTC
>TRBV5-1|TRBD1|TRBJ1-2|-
CASAPQGAEGYTF
TGCGCCAGCGCCCCACAGGGGGCGGAGGGCTACACCTTC
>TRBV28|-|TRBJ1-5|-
CATKEDSIGQPQHF
TGTGCCACCAAAGAGGACAGTATCGGTCAGCCCCAGCATTTT
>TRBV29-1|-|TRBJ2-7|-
CSVEDTTDPYEQYF
TGCAGCGTTGAAGATACGACGGATCCCTACGAGCAGTACTTC
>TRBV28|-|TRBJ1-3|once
CASSQWGVEEGNTIYF
TGTGCCAGCAGTCAGTGGGGGGTAGAGGAAGGAAACACCATATATTTT
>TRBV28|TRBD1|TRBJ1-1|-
CASSLGRGRVNTEAFF
TGTGCCAGCAGTTTAGGGAGGGGGCGAGTGAACACTGAAGCTTTCTTT
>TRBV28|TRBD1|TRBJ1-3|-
CASSLLTGQGENTIYF
TGTGCCAGCAGTTTATTAACCGGACAGGGAGAAAACACCATATATTTT
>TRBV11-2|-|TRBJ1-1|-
CASSFNRANTEAFF
TGTGCCAGCAGCTTTAACAGGGCTAACACTGAAGCTTTCTTT
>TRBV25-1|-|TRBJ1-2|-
CASSEYWGTYGYTF
TGTGCCAGCAGTGAATACTGGGGCACCTATGGCTACACCTTC
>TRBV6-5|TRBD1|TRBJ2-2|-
CASSPGTGLSGELFF
TGTGCCAGCTCCCCCGGGACAGGGCTCAGCGGGGAGCTGTTTTTT
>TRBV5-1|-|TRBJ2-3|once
CASSWMRADTQYF
TGCGCCAGCAGCTGGATGAGGGCGGATACGCAGTATTTT
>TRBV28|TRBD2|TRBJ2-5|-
CASSLSGGRAGTQYF
TGTGCCAGCAGTTTATCAGGCGGGAGGGCAGGGACCCAGTACTTC
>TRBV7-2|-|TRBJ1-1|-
CASSLERPSTEAFF
TGTGCCAGCAGCTTAGAACGGCCCAGCACTGAAGCTTTCTTT
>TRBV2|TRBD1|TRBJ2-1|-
CASSVGQGYEQFF
TGTGCCAGCAGTGTAGGACAGGGTTATGAGCAGTTCTTC
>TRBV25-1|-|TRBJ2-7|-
CASSEFGADEQYF
TGTGCCAGCAGTGAATTTGGGGCGGATGAGCAGTACTTC
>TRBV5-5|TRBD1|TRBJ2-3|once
CASSRRDSLTDTQYF
TGTGCCAGCAGCCGCAGGGACAGTTTGACAGATACGCAGTATTTT
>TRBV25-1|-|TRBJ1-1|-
CASPDKNTEAFF
TGTGCCAGCCCGGACAAGAACACTGAAGCTTTCTTT
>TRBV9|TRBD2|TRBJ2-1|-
CASSPRLAGVYNEQFF
TGTGCCAGCAGCCCCAGACTAGCGGGAGTGTACAATGAGCAGTTCTTC
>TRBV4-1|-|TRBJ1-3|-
CASSQDTQRSGNTIYF
TGCGCCAGCAGCCAAGATACCCAGAGGTCTGGAAACACCATATATTTT
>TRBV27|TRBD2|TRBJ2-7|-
CASSGGTSGYEQYF
TGTGCCAGCAGTGGGGGGACTAGCGGCTACGAGCAGTACTTC
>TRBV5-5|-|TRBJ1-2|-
CASTQELPGYTF
TGTGCCAGCACCCAGGAGTTGCCTGGCTACACCTTC
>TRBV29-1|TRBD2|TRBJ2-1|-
CSVATGTSGRGEQFF
TGCAGCGTTGCCACCGGGACTAGCGGGAGAGGTGAGCAGTTCTTC
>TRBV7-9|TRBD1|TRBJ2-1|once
CASSLRTSGQYYNEQFF
TGTGCCAGCAGCCTCCGTACCTCGGGACAGTACTACAATGAGCAGTTCTTC
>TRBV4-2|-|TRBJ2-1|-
CASSQRARSSYNEQFF
TGTGCCAGCAGCCAACGTGCCCGGAGCTCCTACAATGAGCAGTTCTTC
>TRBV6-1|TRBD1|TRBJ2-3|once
CASAYRGVGTDTQYF
TGTGCCAGCGCTTACAGGGGAGTGGGCACAGATACGCAGTATTTT
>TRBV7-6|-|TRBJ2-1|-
CASRKRGNNEQFF
TGTGCCAGCAGAAAGAGAGGGAACAATGAGCAGTTCTTC
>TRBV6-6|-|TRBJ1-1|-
CAGRKEGTTEAFF
TGTGCCGGGAGGAAAGAAGGTACCACTGAAGCTTTCTTT
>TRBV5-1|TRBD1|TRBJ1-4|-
CASSLRQGNEKLFF
TGCGCCAGCAGCTTACGACAGGGTAATGAAAAACTGTTTTTT
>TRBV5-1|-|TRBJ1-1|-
CASNMEPNTEAFF
TGCGCCAGCAATATGGAACCGAACACTGAAGCTTTCTTT
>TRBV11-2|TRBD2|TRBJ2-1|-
CASSPVGGTSGSLAEQFF
TGTGCCAGCAGCCCAGTTGGTGGGACTAGCGGGAGTTTGGCTGAGCAGTTCTTC
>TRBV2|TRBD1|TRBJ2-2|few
CASREGQGPGELFF
TGTGCCAGCAGGGAGGGACAGGGCCCCGGGGAGCTGTTTTTT
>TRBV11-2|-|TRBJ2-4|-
CATSAAGAKNIQYF
TGTGCCACCTCCGCTGCGGGGGCCAAAAACATTCAGTACTTC
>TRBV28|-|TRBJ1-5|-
CASSLVRMNQPQHF
TGTGCCAGCAGTTTAGTACGGATGAATCAGCCCCAGCATTTT
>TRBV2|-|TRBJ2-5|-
CASSELRVETQYF
TGTGCCAGCAGTGAATTGAGGGTCGAGACCCAGTACTTC
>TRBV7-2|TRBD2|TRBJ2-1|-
CASSIGRGSGTTYNEQFF
TGTGCCAGCTCGATAGGGAGGGGTAGCGGGACTACCTACAATGAGCAGTTCTTC
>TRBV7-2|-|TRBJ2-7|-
CASSFRLASYEQYF
TGTGCCAGCAGCTTTAGACTGGCGTCCTACGAGCAGTACTTC
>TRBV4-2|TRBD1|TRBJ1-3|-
CASSQDSPDRGLENTIYF
TGTGCCAGCAGCCAAGATAGCCCTGACAGGGGGCTAGAAAACACCATATATTTT
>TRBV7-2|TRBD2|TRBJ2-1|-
CASSLRRGRAGEQFF
TGTGCCAGCAGCTTACGGCGCGGGAGGGCCGGTGAGCAGTTCTTC
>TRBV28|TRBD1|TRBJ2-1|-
CASISSSGTGTYNEQFF
TGTGCCAGCATTAGTAGCTCCGGGACAGGGACCTACAATGAGCAGTTCTTC
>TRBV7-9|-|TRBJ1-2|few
CASSPRDYGYTF
TGTGCCAGCAGCCCCCGAGACTATGGCTACACCTTC